This T cell receptor (beta chain) appears in the sequencing data of a study of graft-versus-host responses after intestinal transplantation (dated by TCRdb to about 2021). Turning to the overall study: Multivisceral, liver-intestinal, or isolated intestinal transplants were received by the recipients. Anti-thymocyte globulin induction was given to all recipients, followed by maintenance tacrolimus and steroids for approximately three years. Donor T cell macrochimerism was defined as a peak of at least 4% donor T cells among recipient peripheral blood mononuclear cells. To identify alloreactive clones, pre-transplant mixed lymphocyte reaction products were sequenced and then compared with unstimulated pre-transplant donor and recipient T cells. A cohort of approximately 23 intestinal transplant recipients, including one retransplant, was enrolled, and a few patients lacking pretransplant specimens were excluded. Rather than being sequenced by the commercial service, samples from three later patients were sequenced in-house on an Illumina MiSeq and processed with MiXCR. After intestinal transplantation, graft-versus-host and host-versus-graft alloreactive T cell clones were followed in the graft, circulation and bone marrow using bulk TCR-beta CDR3 sequencing. What the study reported, not specific to this receptor: The conclusions were limited by the relatively low number and heterogeneity of the intestinal transplant patients. GvH clones were detected in recipient bone marrow, and some appeared earlier in ileal mucosa or blood, consistent with an intestinal mucosal origin. Peak levels of circulating GvH clones were associated with declines in HvG clones early after transplant. Patients with donor T cell macrochimerism had high GvH to HvG T cell clonal ratios in their allografts.

As regards this clone: It has no known antigen specificity. One base away there is no much larger clone; base qualities are not given.

Blood samples were collected up to 4 times in the first month after transplant and then at least monthly when available. The CDR3 covers 16 residues, taking in both the cysteine and the phenylalanine. The kept DNA is CDR3 alone, 48 bases in frame from the first base. V lost 5 bases and J lost 5 bases, and the count of bases not matched to a germline gene is 13. In the germline V gene, CDR1 corresponds to MDHEN and CDR2 to SYDVKM. Library creation used the immunoSEQ multiplex PCR assay. For most patients, high-throughput TCR-beta CDR3 sequencing of genomic DNA was performed by Adaptive Biotechnologies. On the study's bioinformatics: Adaptive's ImmunoSEQ software supplied the TCR sequencing data for 18 patients, while MiXCR and VDJtools were used to process a few other patients. CDR3 nucleotide sequences shared between donor and recipient were removed because their origin could not be assigned. Alloreactive clones required at least 2-fold expansion over unstimulated cells and minimum CFSE-low frequency of 0.002% (template counts) or 0.001% (read counts). Mappable clones were those detected in sequenced pre-transplant spleen, lymph node, or MLR CFSE-low populations of the donor or recipient. The cumulative frequency of alloreactive clones was calculated as a percentage of all sequences, weighted by copy number. TCRdb carries this immuneACCESS record with in-frame sequences only. Its versions omit some clonotypes, under half of them owing to an unresolved V gene in the studies checked, with the rest unexplained. The V and J calls and the clone size are those of that table, but D and trimming were determined from the DNA. The sample data list under 45,000 clones, and approximately 95% of these were observed just once. In total, the top ten clones hold about 3.6% of the sample.

Sequences were derived from PBMCs, sampled approximately 700 days after intestinal transplantation. The chain employs TRBV28 and TRBJ2-7, and TRBD2 matches 9 of the central bases. The TCR was taken from a human patient who received an intestinal transplant, so some T cells may come from the graft donor. The CDR3 has the sequence CASSPGFLAGRNEQYF. The nucleotides read TGTGCCAGCAGTCCCGGTTTCCTAGCGGGAAGGAACGAGCAGTACTTC.